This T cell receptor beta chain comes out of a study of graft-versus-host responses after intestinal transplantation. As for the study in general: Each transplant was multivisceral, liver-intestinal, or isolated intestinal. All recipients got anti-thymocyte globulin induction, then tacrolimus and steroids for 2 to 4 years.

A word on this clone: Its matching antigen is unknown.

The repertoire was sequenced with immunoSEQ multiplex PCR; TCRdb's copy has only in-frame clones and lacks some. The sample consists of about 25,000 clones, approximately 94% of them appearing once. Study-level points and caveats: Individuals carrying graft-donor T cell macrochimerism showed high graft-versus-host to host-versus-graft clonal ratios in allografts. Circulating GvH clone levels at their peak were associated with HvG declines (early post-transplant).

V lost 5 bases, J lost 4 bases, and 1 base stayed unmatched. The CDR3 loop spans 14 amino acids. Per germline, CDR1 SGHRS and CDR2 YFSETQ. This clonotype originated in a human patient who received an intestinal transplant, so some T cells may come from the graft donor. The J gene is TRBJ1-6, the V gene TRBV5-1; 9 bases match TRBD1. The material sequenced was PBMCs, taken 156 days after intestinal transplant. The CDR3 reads CASRGTGYNSPLHF. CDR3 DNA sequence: TGCGCCAGCAGGGGGACAGGGTATAATTCACCCCTCCACTTT. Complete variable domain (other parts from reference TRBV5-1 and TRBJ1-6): KAGVTQTPRYLIKTRGQQVTLSCSPISGHRSVSWYQQTPGQGLQFLFEYFSETQRNKGNFPGRFSGRQFSNSRSEMNVSTLELGDSALYLCASRGTGYNSPLHFGNGTRLTVT.